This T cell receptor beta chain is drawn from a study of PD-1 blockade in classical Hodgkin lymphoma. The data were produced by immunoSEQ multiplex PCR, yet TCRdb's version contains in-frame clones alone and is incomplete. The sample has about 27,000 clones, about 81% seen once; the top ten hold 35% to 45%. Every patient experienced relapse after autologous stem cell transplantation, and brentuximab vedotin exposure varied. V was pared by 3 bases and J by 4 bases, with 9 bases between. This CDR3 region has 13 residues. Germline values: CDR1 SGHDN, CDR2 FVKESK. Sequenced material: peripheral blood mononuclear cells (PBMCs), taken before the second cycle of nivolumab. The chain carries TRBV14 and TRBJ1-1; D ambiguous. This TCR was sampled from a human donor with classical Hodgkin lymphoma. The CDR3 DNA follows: TGTGCCAGCAGCCAGGACCTTGGCACTGAAGCTTTCTTT. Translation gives CASSQDLGTEAFF.